This TCR beta chain comes out of a study of blood T cell repertoires in COVID-19. About the study: COVID-19 samples from acute and convalescent phases originated in the United States, Italy and Spain. T cells, B-cell-depleted T cells, or PBMCs provided the cDNA or gDNA that served as material.

Authors' methods: Scientists estimated how many nucleated cells there were by amplifying reference gene primers. Repertoires were generated with immunoSEQ multiplex PCR, while TCRdb's copy carries only in-frame clones and drops some. The DNA gave D and trimming, while V, J and clone size come from that table. The sample comprises 130,000 to 150,000 clones, around 81% of which are singletons, and 10% to 15% rests with the top ten. The germline V gene has CDR1 LGHNA and CDR2 YSLEER. Trimming removed 0 bases from V and 0 bases from J; junction bases left unmatched: 11. The CDR3 is 19 amino acids. Material: peripheral blood. The sequence came from a man aged 55 to 69 with active or convalescent COVID-19. This chain joins TRBV4-3 and TRBJ2-1; 7 positions match TRBD2. CDR3 sequence reads: CASSQEINSGWRSYNEQFF. CDR3 in DNA: TGCGCCAGCAGCCAAGAAATTAATAGCGGGTGGCGCTCCTACAATGAGCAGTTCTTC.